What follows are 8 T cell receptor beta chains derived from one specimen sequenced in a study of molecular identifiers for immune sequencing clone quantification. MiXCR, applied by TCRdb to the PCR reads, yields one record per CDR3 protein. The sample lists hundreds of thousands of distinct CDR3 sequences, about 25% occurring once. Sequenced input: naive CD8+ T cells from blood, with Jurkat cell RNA spiked in. As for subset: FACS-sorted CD8+CD4-CCR7+CD45RA+ naive T cells. These receptors came from a human donor in good health. Some libraries in this study had Jurkat cell RNA spiked in.

In this sample, this clonotype turned up a few times. The chain has TRBV9 and TRBJ2-5; 12 bases agree with TRBD2. The J segment lost 5 bases and the V segment lost 6 bases, leaving 8 bases of the junction unmatched. The CDR3 has 15 residues. The germline V gene encodes CDR1 SGDLS and CDR2 YYNGEE. The CDR3 spells CASTPSGGAWETQYF. The CDR3 nucleotides are TGTGCCAGCACCCCTAGCGGGGGGGCCTGGGAGACCCAGTACTTC.

As to this clonotype: Mismatch with germline at one junction end may stem from a read error. V and J are TRBV20-1 and TRBJ1-5, with D possibly being TRBD1 (5 bases). Germline loops: CDR1 DFQATT, CDR2 SNEGSKA (reference sequence). This CDR3 comprises 16 residues. In DNA form, the CDR3 reads TGCGGTGCTAGAGACCTCACTGGGGGAAGCAATCAGCCCCAGCATTTT. Its protein product is CGARDLTGGSNQPQHF.

This clonotype was detected many times. The chain couples TRBV12-3 or TRBV12-4 to TRBJ1-3; a weak D match, TRBD1 (5 bases). The germline V and J ends were trimmed by 5 bases and 2 bases, with 16 bases remaining between them. This CDR3 has 16 amino acids. The CDR3 sequence is CASSPRQGDTGNTIYF. The DNA for the CDR3 is TGTGCCAGCAGTCCCCGGCAGGGAGATACTGGAAACACCATATATTTT.

To note about this clonotype: Just one base apart from a much larger clone, this may be a read error. The V call is TRBV20-1, the J call TRBJ2-4; D uncertain. The CDR3 contains 12 residues. CDR1 is DFQATT and CDR2 is SNEGSKA in the germline V gene (reference sequence). The CDR3: CCAPDLNNIQYF. DNA for the CDR3: TGCTGTGCTCCGGACCTTAACAACATTCAGTACTTC.

This clonotype was counted only a few times. This chain uses TRBV11-2 with TRBJ1-2; no clear D gene. This CDR3 spans 14 amino acids. Germline values: CDR1 SGHAT, CDR2 FQNNGV. Trimming removed 1 base from V and 2 bases from J, with 8 bases in between. The CDR3 reads CASSLADVNYGYTF. The DNA for the CDR3 is TGTGCCAGCAGCTTAGCTGACGTAAACTATGGCTACACCTTC.

CDR3 amino acids: CASSQFLGRGAGEQYF. CDR3 in DNA: TGTGCCAGCAGCCAATTTCTGGGCAGGGGGGCGGGCGAGCAGTACTTC. This chain uses TRBV14 with TRBJ2-7; perhaps TRBD1 as D (7 bases). Trimming removed 2 bases at V and 6 bases at J, with 20 bases between. There are 16 residues in the CDR3. The germline V gene encodes CDR1 SGHDN and CDR2 FVKESK.

V and J are TRBV28 and TRBJ2-3; D perhaps matches TRBD2 (5 bases). The V gene's germline CDR1 is MDHEN and CDR2 SYDVKM. The V end lost 2 bases, the J end lost 5 bases, and 26 bases lay between the germline ends. This CDR3 is 19 amino acids long. CDR3 loop: CASSLMVISERYEQDTQYF. The CDR3 DNA reads TGTGCCAGCAGTTTAATGGTAATTTCTGAGCGGTATGAACAAGATACGCAGTATTTT.

V is TRBV11-3 and J is TRBJ2-7, with TRBD1 matching over 11 bases. CDR1 is SGHNT and CDR2 is YENEEA in the germline V gene. Germline trimming cut 5 bases from V and 6 bases from J; bases unmatched to any gene: 6. The CDR3 consists of 14 residues. CDR3 DNA: TGTGCCAGCAGCCTGGCTGGGACAGGGGGCGAGCAGTACTTC. It translates to CASSLAGTGGEQYF.